This T cell receptor (beta chain) was identified during a study of naive and memory T cell subsets. Study observations and caveats: More TCRs at tuberculin sites were read as hypersensitivity T cell infiltration. TCR transcript changes with activation or differentiation may affect this RNA method.

In germline, CDR1 is DFQATT, CDR2 SNEGSKA (reference sequence). The CDR3 consists of 16 residues. Treatment in this sample: skin biopsy from PPD injection site in Mantoux-positive individual. TCR cDNA received a 3' ligated oligonucleotide that carried a UMI. Skin biopsies came from PPD injection sites in Mantoux-positive individuals. This clonotype was seen a few times. Its antigen is undetermined. One junction end disagrees with the germline gene, perhaps due to a read error. The SP2 primer and nested alpha and beta constant region primers amplified ligated cDNA in four rounds. Reverse transcription of blood and skin TCR RNA was primed at alpha and beta constant regions. TCRdb reanalysed the UMI-ligation and nested PCR reads using MiXCR and keeps one entry per CDR3 protein. The sample lists fewer than 35,000 distinct CDR3 sequences; 6.5% to 8% were seen once.

The specimen comprised skin, sampled from a tuberculin skin test site. The TCR sequence derives from an adult in good health. The rearrangement joins TRBV20-1 to TRBJ1-2; D is possibly TRBD1 (6 bases). CDR3 sequence reads: CSAILSSGQQNYGDTF. The CDR3 region has the DNA TGCAGTGCTATTCTCTCCTCTGGACAGCAGAACTATGGCGACACCTTC.